The clone carrying this TCR beta chain was found many times. The antigen is unknown. This sample is part of a study of T cells after yellow fever vaccination. Whole-study context: Researchers used SMART-Seq v4 Ultra Low Input to prepare fractions that had low cell numbers. Overall study findings and caveats: Weaker in magnitude, the secondary response showed a faster peak on day 5 versus 15.

Deletions cut 4 bases from V and 2 bases from J, with 6 bases between. Germline CDR1 MGHDK, CDR2 SYGVNS. This CDR3 is built from 12 residues. A process of 5'RACE template switching, which added a universal primer site and UMIs, was used to make TCR cDNA. TCRdb fed the 5' RACE reads into MiXCR, producing one record per CDR3 protein. Of about 630,000 distinct CDR3 sequences listed, around an eighth were seen once; the top ten hold just under 15%. The chain employs TRBV25-1 and TRBJ2-7; D not certain. Source: PBMCs, taken on the day of the yellow fever booster vaccination. The sequence derives from a man aged 30 to 45 who received the YFV17D yellow fever vaccine. CDR3 in amino acids: CASSVSPYEQYF. CDR3 bases: TGTGCCAGCAGTGTTTCCCCCTACGAGCAGTACTTC.